The clone carrying this TCR beta chain appeared once. These data are taken from a study of beta chain features in type 1 diabetes. J lost 2 bases, V lost 1 base, and 8 bases had no gene match. CDR3 length: 17 amino acids. The germline V gene encodes CDR1 LGHNA and CDR2 YNFKEQ. Expressed TCRB transcripts got sequenced, as all isolated RNA was reverse transcribed. TCRdb's copy holds only in-frame clones and misses some; the assay was immunoSEQ multiplex PCR. Seen here are under 950,000 clones, 15% to 20% observed once, and the top ten hold roughly 0.025%. The origin of this receptor is a woman younger than 35 in good health. Sequencing was carried out using naive CD4+ T cells from blood. The chain links TRBV4-2 to TRBJ1-2; 9 positions match TRBD1. For the CDR3, the DNA is TGTGCCAGCAGCCAAGCCTCTAGACAGGGGGGGAACTATGGCTACACCTTC. It yields the protein CASSQASRQGGNYGYTF.